These 17 T cell receptor beta chains originate from one sample sequenced in a study of CDR3 diversity in severe acne. From the PCR reads, TCRdb called clonotypes with MiXCR, one entry per CDR3 protein. The sample has more than 70,000 distinct CDR3 sequences; 45% to 50% are singletons. The sample comprised blood. These receptors all stem from a male donor with severe acne vulgaris.

The rearrangement uses TRBV25-1 and TRBJ2-2; D gene unclear. The V end lost 3 bases, the J end lost 5 bases, and 7 bases lay between the germline ends. The CDR3 spans 13 residues. Germline V CDR1 and CDR2: MGHDK, SYGVNS. The CDR3, as DNA: TGTGCCAGCAGTGAGAGTTTTACCGGGGAGCTGTTTTTT. Translated, it gives CASSESFTGELFF. Full variable domain (rest looked up from reference TRBV25-1 and TRBJ2-2): EADIYQTPRYLVIGTGKKITLECSQTMGHDKMYWYQQDPGMELHLIHYSYGVNSTEKGDLSSESTVSRIRTEHFPLTLESARPSHTSQYLCASSESFTGELFFGEGSRLTVL.

This clonotype was counted between two and nine times. V usage is TRBV6-1 and J usage is TRBJ1-5; maybe TRBD1 (6 bases). CDR1 and CDR2 from the germline V gene are MNHNS and SASEGT. This CDR3 has 17 amino acids. For the CDR3, the DNA is TGTGCTACAGGGAATACGACACTTTCGTATAGCAATCAGCCCCAGCATTTT. Protein: CATGNTTLSYSNQPQHF.

The rearrangement uses TRBV11-1 and TRBJ2-2, with D perhaps matching TRBD1 (5 bases). Germline CDR1 SGHAT, CDR2 FQDESV (reference sequence). The V end was cut by 1 base, the J end by 2 bases, with 14 bases between. The CDR3 consists of 17 residues. The CDR3 DNA follows: TGTGCCAGCAGCTTAGTATCAGCGACAGATAACACCGGGGAGCTGTTTTTT. This sequence encodes CASSLVSATDNTGELFF.

The chain combines TRBV2 with TRBJ1-2; no clear D. CDR1 is SNHLY and CDR2 is FYNNEI in the germline V gene. This CDR3 is 12 amino acids long. V shed 6 bases and J shed 8 bases, with 13 bases lying between them. CDR3 DNA: TGTGCCAGCAGGGAAAGCTGGGAAGGCTACACCTTC. This gives the protein CASRESWEGYTF. Full variable domain (rest looked up from reference TRBV2 and TRBJ1-2): EPEVTQTPSHQVTQMGQEVILRCVPISNHLYFYWYRQILGQKVEFLVSFYNNEISEKSEIFDDQFSVERPDGSNFTLKIRSTKLEDSAMYFCASRESWEGYTFGSGTRLTVV.

This chain joins TRBV2 and TRBJ2-7; D possibly corresponds to TRBD1 (6 bases). The germline V and J ends were trimmed by 0 bases and 2 bases, with 8 bases remaining between them. The CDR3 is 14 amino acids. Germline V lookup: CDR1 SNHLY, CDR2 FYNNEI. CDR3 region: CASSEANRAYEQYF. In DNA, the CDR3 is TGTGCCAGCAGTGAAGCGAACAGGGCCTACGAGCAGTACTTC.

About this clonotype itself: One end of the junction is discordant with germline, which a read error may explain. The gene calls are TRBV20-1 and TRBJ1-1, with no clear D. The CDR3 contains 15 residues. The germline V gene has CDR1 DFQATT and CDR2 SNEGSKA (reference sequence). The CDR3 DNA sequence: TGCAGCGCTAGGCGAGGGAATCGAATGAACACTGAAGCTTTCTTT. Amino acid sequence: CSARRGNRMNTEAFF.

The table lists this clonotype with a few counts. The chain uses TRBV7-2 and TRBJ1-3; D gene unclear. Germline V lookup: CDR1 SGHTA, CDR2 FQGNSA. Trimming shortened V by 6 bases and J by 0 bases, and 15 bases separated the two germline ends. CDR3 length: 16 amino acids. CDR3 region: CASSLNLPLSGNTIYF. CDR3 in DNA: TGTGCCAGCAGTTTAAATTTGCCTCTCTCTGGAAACACCATATATTTT.

The chain combines TRBV7-2 with TRBJ2-7; the D gene is possibly TRBD1 (5 bases). This CDR3 has 12 amino acids. The V end was cut by 3 bases, the J end by 6 bases, with 9 bases between. CDR1 and CDR2 (germline): SGHTA, FQGNSA. CDR3 loop: CASSFTDSEQYF. CDR3 nucleotide sequence: TGTGCCAGCAGCTTCACAGACAGCGAGCAGTACTTC.

In the case of this clonotype: This may be a read error, as it is one base from a much larger clone. V and J are TRBV7-6 and TRBJ1-1; D is undetermined. This CDR3 spans 13 amino acids. Germline CDR1 and CDR2: SGHVS and FNYEAQ. The CDR3 is CASSPSGGTGAFF. CDR3 DNA sequence: TGTGCCAGCAGCCCCAGTGGTGGCACTGGAGCTTTCTTT.

The genes are TRBV11-1 and TRBJ2-3; 7 bases agree with TRBD2. Germline V gene sequence: CDR1 SGHAT, CDR2 FQDESV (reference sequence). The CDR3 loop spans 16 amino acids. The trim removed 1 base at V and 2 bases at J, leaving 6 bases unmatched. The CDR3 reads CASSLELARITDTQYF. In DNA, the CDR3 is TGTGCCAGCAGCTTAGAACTAGCGCGGATCACAGATACGCAGTATTTT. Filled out from reference TRBV11-1 and TRBJ2-3, the complete variable domain reads EAEVAQSPRYKITEKSQAVAFWCDPISGHATLYWYRQILGQGPELLVQFQDESVVDDSQLPKDRFSAERLKGVDSTLKIQPAELGDSAMYLCASSLELARITDTQYFGPGTRLTVL.

This clonotype was recorded once. The chain recombines TRBV24-1 with TRBJ2-1; possibly TRBD1 or TRBD2 for D (5 bases each). Germline V gene data show CDR1 as KGHDR and CDR2 as SFDVKD. V was clipped by 7 bases and J by 10 bases, with 22 bases between them. The CDR3 spans 15 residues. CDR3 DNA sequence: TGTGCCACCAGGAGAGGGGTCAGGGAGATCAACGAGCAGTTCTTC. Encoded protein: CATRRGVREINEQFF.

This chain connects TRBV9 to TRBJ2-4; the match to TRBD1 covers 10 bases. The CDR3 length is 16 residues. Looked up from germline, CDR1 is SGDLS and CDR2 is YYNGEE. The V gene end was trimmed by 4 bases and the J gene end by 4 bases; junction bases not matched to a gene: 8. CDR3 amino acids: CASSPGQGPLKNIQYF. In DNA, the CDR3 is TGTGCCAGCAGCCCGGGACAGGGGCCCTTAAAAAACATTCAGTACTTC.

CDR3 sequence reads: CASSYTLLAGASGANVLTF. As DNA, the CDR3 is TGTGCCAGCAGTTACACATTGTTAGCGGGAGCTTCTGGGGCCAACGTCCTGACTTTC. The gene calls are TRBV6-5 and TRBJ2-6; 9 bases are a match to TRBD2. J lost 1 base, V lost 2 bases, and 9 bases had no gene match. Germline V gives CDR1 MNHEY, CDR2 SVGAGI. There are 19 residues in the CDR3.

This clonotype was detected ten times or more. The chain couples TRBV9 to TRBJ1-2; a possible D gene is TRBD1 (5 bases). The germline gives CDR1 SGDLS, CDR2 YYNGEE. Trimming removed 0 bases from V and 7 bases from J, with 13 bases in between. The length of the CDR3 is 14 residues. The CDR3 coding sequence is TGTGCCAGCAGCGTAGTCGGGGGGGGTTCTGGCTACACCTTC. Its protein is CASSVVGGGSGYTF.

This clonotype was seen more than once but under ten times. CDR3 protein: CSAVSYGGETQYF. The CDR3 DNA sequence: TGCAGCGCCGTGTCTTACGGAGGGGAGACCCAGTACTTC. The V and J genes are TRBV29-1 and TRBJ2-5; weak D call: TRBD2 (6 bases). The CDR3 contains 13 residues. With 7 bases removed from V and 5 bases from J, the gap between germline ends came to 17 bases. Germline lookup yields CDR1 SQVTM and CDR2 ANQGSEA.

This clonotype occurred once. The CDR3 end shows no conserved phenylalanine or tryptophan, and so a read error is likely. The CDR3 DNA sequence: TGTGCCAGCTCACCAGGGACTAGTCACAATGAGCAGTTCTTA. Amino acids: CASSPGTSHNEQFL. The chain uses TRBV18 and TRBJ2-1; 8 nucleotides match TRBD2. V dropped 2 bases and J dropped 5; count of bases not matched to a gene: 2. There are 14 residues in the CDR3. In germline, CDR1 is KGHSH, CDR2 LQKENI.

In this sample, this clonotype turned up a few times. The J gene is TRBJ2-3, the V gene TRBV28; 9 bases are shared with TRBD2. This CDR3 comprises 15 residues. The V gene's germline CDR1 is MDHEN and CDR2 SYDVKM. The J segment lost 7 bases and the V segment lost 5 bases, leaving 10 bases of the junction unmatched. The DNA for the CDR3 is TGTGCCAGCAGTGGCGGGAGGGCCCTTCGAAATACGCAGTATTTT. Its translation: CASSGGRALRNTQYF.